The 21 T cell receptor beta chains listed next were all sequenced from one sample in a study of T cells after yellow fever vaccination. Using its own MiXCR run on the 5' RACE reads, TCRdb lists one record per CDR3 protein. The sample has hundreds of thousands of distinct CDR3 sequences; 8.1% are singletons. The sequencing used PBMCs, collected about 41 days after the first yellow fever vaccination. These receptors were collected from a man aged 18 to 29 who received the YFV17D yellow fever vaccine.

CDR3 coding DNA: TGTGCCAGCAGCCACTTGGACAGTAACACCGGGGAGCTGTTTTTT. Translation gives CASSHLDSNTGELFF. The gene calls are TRBV3-1 and TRBJ2-2, with D possibly TRBD1 on 6 matching bases. Trimming stripped 3 bases from V and 2 bases from J, with 10 bases between. CDR1 is LGHDT, CDR2 YNNKEL, per germline (reference sequence). The CDR3 runs 15 residues.

The chain employs TRBV4-3 and TRBJ1-2; TRBD1 matches at 9 bases. This CDR3 has 15 residues. Germline assignment: CDR1 LGHNA and CDR2 YSLEER. The J segment lost 6 bases and the V segment lost 4 bases, leaving 9 bases of the junction unmatched. The CDR3 bases are TGCGCCAGCAGCCCGCAGATCCGACAGGGGGATGGCTACACCTTC. It is translated as CASSPQIRQGDGYTF.

This clonotype occurred a few times. The genes are TRBV12-3 or TRBV12-4 and TRBJ2-1; no definite D call. CDR3 length: 13 amino acids. V was pared by 7 bases and J by 5 bases, with 12 bases between. The CDR3 sequence is CASTPALNNEQFF. Written as DNA, the CDR3 is TGTGCCAGCACTCCCGCCCTTAACAATGAGCAGTTCTTC.

This clonotype was seen only a few times. This chain connects TRBV5-6 to TRBJ1-1; D unresolved. The CDR3 is 13 amino acids. Trimming left V 2 bases short and J 6 bases short, with 11 bases between. Per germline, CDR1 SGHDT and CDR2 YYEEEE. CDR3 protein: CASSLTPWSEAFF. For the CDR3, the DNA is TGTGCCAGCAGCTTAACCCCTTGGTCTGAAGCTTTCTTT.

The rearrangement joins TRBV10-3 to TRBJ2-3; tentatively, D is TRBD1 (6 bases). The V gene lost 9 bases and the J gene lost 0 bases, with 13 bases spanning the gap. CDR1 ENHRY and CDR2 SYGVKD come from the germline V gene. The CDR3 is made up of 14 amino acids. CDR3 amino acids: CAMAWDTSTDTQYF. For the CDR3, the DNA is TGTGCCATGGCATGGGACACAAGCACAGATACGCAGTATTTT.

This clonotype was seen only a few times. The V call is TRBV20-1, the J call TRBJ2-7, with unresolved D. The CDR3 length is 14 residues. V was clipped by 3 bases and J by 4 bases, with 16 bases between them. Germline V gene data show CDR1 as DFQATT and CDR2 as SNEGSKA (reference sequence). The CDR3 reads CSASQVNLHYEQYV. CDR3 nucleotides: TGCAGTGCTAGTCAGGTTAACCTCCATTACGAGCAGTACGTC.

The chain joins TRBV5-1 to TRBJ2-3; possible D gene TRBD1, 5 bases. CDR1 and CDR2 (germline): SGHRS, YFSETQ. V was shortened by 4 bases and J by 4 bases, with 19 bases between the two germline ends. The CDR3 loop spans 16 amino acids. DNA for the CDR3: TGCGCCAGCAGCGGGGATTTGGCACAGGCCGCAGATACGCAGTATTTT. Its translation: CASSGDLAQAADTQYF.

This clonotype showed up just a few times. V usage is TRBV7-9 and J usage is TRBJ1-2; no definite D call. The V gene lost 1 base and the J gene lost 3 bases, with 9 bases spanning the gap. Germline V gene sequence: CDR1 SEHNR, CDR2 FQNEAQ (reference sequence). The CDR3 has 14 residues. The CDR3 region has the DNA TGTGCCAGCAGCTTAGGCCCCAGAGACTATGGCTACACCTTC. Translation: CASSLGPRDYGYTF.

This clonotype was observed many times. The chain carries TRBV4-1 and TRBJ1-5; D possibly corresponds to TRBD1 (6 bases). The ends were cut back, 4 bases at V and 7 bases at J, with 20 bases in the middle. Germline lookup yields CDR1 MGHRA and CDR2 YSYEKL. The CDR3 is made up of 16 amino acids. CDR3 amino acids: CASSPGEAGFVQPQHF. The CDR3 DNA sequence: TGCGCCAGCAGCCCAGGGGAAGCAGGGTTCGTACAGCCCCAGCATTTT.

This clonotype was detected only a few times. This chain connects TRBV7-2 to TRBJ2-2; maybe TRBD2 (6 bases). Germline V lookup: CDR1 SGHTA, CDR2 FQGNSA. Trimming removed 3 bases from V and 4 bases from J, with 9 bases in between. This CDR3 region has 14 residues. As DNA, the CDR3 is TGTGCCAGCAGCTTCTCTAGCGCCACCGGGGAGCTGTTTTTT. Translating it yields CASSFSSATGELFF.

This clonotype was detected only a few times. As DNA, the CDR3 is TGCGCCAGCAAGAGGGGACTAGCGGGCAATGAGCAGTTCTTC. As protein: CASKRGLAGNEQFF. The V and J genes are TRBV5-1 and TRBJ2-1; 12 nucleotides line up with TRBD2. The CDR3 runs to 14 residues. CDR1 and CDR2 (germline): SGHRS, YFSETQ. J gave up 6 bases and V 6 bases, and 4 bases lay outside the gene matches.

The V gene is TRBV12-3 or TRBV12-4, the J gene TRBJ2-5; 13 nucleotides agree with TRBD2. After removal of 6 bases from V and 5 bases from J, the junction contained 6 bases not matched to a gene. This CDR3 is 15 amino acids long. The CDR3 DNA sequence: TGTGCCAGCAGCTCGGGACTAGCGGGGTTGGAGACCCAGTACTTC. Residues: CASSSGLAGLETQYF.

This clonotype was seen a handful of times. The chain carries TRBV7-3 and TRBJ1-1; D is unclear. This CDR3 is 15 amino acids long. CDR1 and CDR2 (germline): SGHTA, FQGTGA. The V and J ends lost 0 bases and 0 bases respectively, with 8 bases between them. CDR3 in DNA: TGTGCCAGCAGCTTAACCCATCACATGAACACTGAAGCTTTCTTT. Amino acid sequence: CASSLTHHMNTEAFF.

This clonotype showed up just a few times. The chain carries TRBV7-6 and TRBJ1-5; D ambiguous. This CDR3 has 15 residues. The V gene's germline CDR1 is SGHVS and CDR2 FNYEAQ. Trimming stripped 1 base from V and 3 bases from J, with 10 bases between. The CDR3 region is CASSLGGGNNQPQHF. For the CDR3, the DNA is TGTGCCAGCAGCTTAGGAGGAGGGAACAATCAGCCCCAGCATTTT.

This clonotype was seen a handful of times. The chain employs TRBV4-2 and TRBJ1-4; a possible D gene is TRBD1 (5 bases). This CDR3 has 17 residues. Germline V gene data show CDR1 as LGHNA and CDR2 as YNFKEQ. Trimming shortened V by 3 bases and J by 0 bases, and 14 bases separated the two germline ends. The CDR3 here is CASSQLTGGTTNEKLFF. The CDR3 nucleotides read TGTGCCAGCAGCCAGTTGACCGGGGGGACAACTAATGAAAAACTGTTTTTT.

This clonotype was counted only a few times. V gene TRBV20-1 combines with J gene TRBJ1-1; D call uncertain. Trimming left V 3 bases short and J 1 base short, with 6 bases between. The CDR3 sequence is 12 residues long. The germline gives CDR1 DFQATT, CDR2 SNEGSKA (reference sequence). CDR3 sequence reads: CSARRRNTEAFF. The CDR3 DNA is TGCAGTGCTAGGCGCAGGAACACTGAAGCTTTCTTT.

This clonotype has a handful of counts. The rearrangement joins TRBV6-5 to TRBJ2-2; D remains ambiguous. V lost 10 bases and J lost 4, with 10 bases in between. Germline loops: CDR1 MNHEY, CDR2 SVGAGI. The CDR3 loop spans 12 amino acids. The DNA for the CDR3 is TGTGCCACCTCCCGGCCCACCGGGGAGCTGTTTTTT. Its translation is CATSRPTGELFF.

Many counts were recorded for this clonotype. The rearrangement uses TRBV5-5 and TRBJ2-3; 9 bases are a match to TRBD1. V lost 1 base to trimming and J lost 8 bases; unmatched junction nucleotides: 8. Per the germline V gene, CDR1 is SGHKS and CDR2 is YYEKEE (reference sequence). CDR3 size: 15 residues. CDR3 region: CASSLLGQGSGTQYF. CDR3 coding DNA: TGTGCCAGCAGCTTGTTAGGACAGGGGTCGGGTACGCAGTATTTT.

This chain uses TRBV3-1 with TRBJ1-2; 7 nucleotides align to TRBD1. The CDR3 is 15 residues long. V shed 0 bases, J shed 6 bases, and the junction held 7 bases outside the gene matches. Germline CDR1 and CDR2: LGHDT and YNNKEL (reference sequence). In DNA form, the CDR3 reads TGTGCCAGCAGCCAAGAAGTTGACAGGGTCCATGGCTACACCTTC. It codes for CASSQEVDRVHGYTF.

The rearrangement links TRBV5-1 to TRBJ1-1; perhaps TRBD1 as D (5 bases). Per the germline V gene, CDR1 is SGHRS and CDR2 is YFSETQ. The CDR3 runs to 15 residues. Trimming pared 0 bases from V and 4 bases from J, leaving 13 bases between. The CDR3 region is CASSLEGEKGTEAFF. In DNA, the CDR3 is TGCGCCAGCAGCTTGGAAGGGGAAAAAGGCACTGAAGCTTTCTTT.

This clonotype has more than one count but fewer than ten. The gene calls are TRBV18 and TRBJ1-1; a possible D gene is TRBD1 (5 bases). The CDR3 is 16 amino acids. Trimming cost V 0 bases and J 4 bases, with 15 bases left between them. CDR1 and CDR2 from the germline V gene are KGHSH and LQKENI. The CDR3 sequence is CASSPPLQGESTEAFF. DNA of the CDR3: TGTGCCAGCTCACCACCCCTCCAGGGTGAAAGCACTGAAGCTTTCTTT.